The source of this T cell receptor beta chain is a study of control samples from healthy donors and cancer patients. Clones were read by immunoSEQ multiplex PCR, and TCRdb kept only the in-frame ones, dropping some. The sample has 150,000 to 200,000 clones; over 85% are singletons. A single count supports this clone. This CDR3 spans 13 amino acids. V dropped 6 bases and J dropped 4; count of bases not matched to a gene: 3. This clonotype was sampled from a man in his late teens or twenties in good health. The chain recombines TRBV12-3 or TRBV12-4 with TRBJ1-3; TRBD1 aligns across 7 bases. The sample taken for sequencing was blood. This CDR3 reads CASSDREGNTIYF. The CDR3 DNA reads TGTGCCAGCAGCGACAGGGAGGGAAACACCATATATTTT.